Here is one T cell receptor (beta chain) with its context. Here immunoSEQ multiplex PCR was the method, and the copy in TCRdb shows in-frame clones only, minus some. Of about 150,000 clones in the sample, approximately 92% were seen once. The CDR3 loop spans 17 amino acids. Trimming took 1 base from V and 4 from J, leaving 17 bases between them. Germline V gene data show CDR1 as SEHNR and CDR2 as FQNEAQ (reference sequence). The sample is drawn from a study of control samples from healthy donors and cancer patients. This chain uses TRBV7-9 with TRBJ1-3; D is unresolved. The sequencing sample was made of blood. The sequence was collected from a woman in her 40s in good health. The CDR3 coding sequence is TGTGCCAGCAGCTTAGGTTTTTCCAGTCGGCCCGGAAACACCATATATTTT. Its protein is CASSLGFSSRPGNTIYF.